A single sample is the source of the 19 T cell receptor beta chains below, sequenced in a study of CD4 T cells in relation to SARS-CoV-2 and coronaviruses. Profiling relied on immunoSEQ multiplex PCR, and the TCRdb table lists in-frame clones only, not all of them. The data show roughly 36,000 clones, 80% to 90% seen once. Sequenced sample: memory CD4+ T cells from PBMCs. Source of these receptors: an adult with COVID-19.

The chain combines TRBV29-1 with TRBJ2-7; D may correspond to TRBD1 or TRBD2 (5 bases each). The V end lost 5 bases, the J end lost 5 bases, and 16 bases lay between the germline ends. Germline V gene sequence: CDR1 SQVTM, CDR2 ANQGSEA. The CDR3 covers 13 residues. CDR3 nucleotide sequence: TGCAGCGTTTATCGGGCGAGGGGAAACGAGCAGTACTTC. Its translation: CSVYRARGNEQYF.

This clone was detected once. The chain has TRBV6-1 and TRBJ2-3; 10 nucleotides line up with TRBD1. Germline V gives CDR1 MNHNS, CDR2 SASEGT. V lost 3 bases, J lost 3 bases, and 9 bases stayed unmatched. The CDR3 spans 17 residues. This CDR3 is CASSDLRGTGVTDTQYF. The CDR3 DNA sequence: TGTGCCAGCAGTGATCTTCGTGGGACAGGGGTAACAGATACGCAGTATTTT.

The V and J genes are TRBV6-5 and TRBJ2-7; D possibly corresponds to TRBD2 (5 bases). The germline V gene encodes CDR1 MNHEY and CDR2 SVGAGI. V was cut by 6 bases and J by 6 bases, with 12 bases left in between. The CDR3 sequence is 12 residues long. The CDR3: CASRYGRGEQYF. CDR3 DNA: TGTGCCAGCAGATATGGTCGGGGCGAGCAGTACTTC.

V and J are TRBV7-2 and TRBJ2-1; 7 nucleotides align to TRBD2. V shed 1 base, J shed 4 bases, and the junction held 10 bases outside the gene matches. In germline, CDR1 is SGHTA, CDR2 FQGNSA. The CDR3 spans 17 residues. CDR3 residues: CASSLVSVGEGYNEQFF. The CDR3 bases are TGTGCCAGCAGCTTAGTATCAGTGGGGGAGGGATACAATGAGCAGTTCTTC.

This chain links TRBV27 with TRBJ2-3; TRBD1 aligns across 10 bases. J lost 4 bases, V lost 6 bases, and 13 bases had no gene match. Germline V gene sequence: CDR1 MNHEY, CDR2 SMNVEV (reference sequence). This CDR3 has 17 residues. CDR3 region: CASSLKSRQGASDTQYF. The CDR3, as DNA: TGTGCCAGCAGCTTAAAAAGCCGACAGGGGGCTTCAGATACGCAGTATTTT.

The chain is built from TRBV5-1 and TRBJ2-2, with 8 bases identical to TRBD1. V gave up 0 bases and J gave up 7 bases; unmatched junction bases: 8. Germline CDR1 is SGHRS and CDR2 is YFSETQ. The CDR3 has 16 amino acids. In DNA, the CDR3 is TGCGCCAGCAGCTTGGTCAGGGGGCAAATAGGCGGGGAGCTGTTTTTT. Its translation: CASSLVRGQIGGELFF.

The chain employs TRBV6-5 and TRBJ2-3, with 9 bases that match TRBD1. The germline V gene has CDR1 MNHEY and CDR2 SVGAGI. This CDR3 is built from 13 residues. Trimming at V came to 11 bases and at J to 2 bases, leaving 5 bases not matched to a gene. The CDR3 loop reads CAPGQGITDTQYF. CDR3 bases: TGTGCCCCGGGACAGGGAATCACAGATACGCAGTATTTT.

This chain links TRBV3-1 (or the pseudogene TRBV3-2) with TRBJ1-2; no definite D call. Germline values: CDR1 LGHDT, CDR2 YNNKEL (reference sequence). CDR3 size: 13 residues. Trimming removed 6 bases at V and 2 bases at J, with 10 bases between. The CDR3 is CASSLGANYGYTF. In DNA form, the CDR3 reads TGTGCCAGCAGTCTAGGTGCGAACTATGGCTACACCTTC.

This chain links TRBV13 with TRBJ2-1, with 8 bases lining up with TRBD1. With V trimmed by 1 base and J by 4 bases, 6 bases remained unmatched. The length of the CDR3 is 16 residues. CDR1 PRHDT and CDR2 FYEKMQ come from the germline V gene (reference sequence). CDR3 bases: TGTGCCAGCAGCTTAGTTCGAGGACAGGGTTACAATGAGCAGTTCTTC. Its translation: CASSLVRGQGYNEQFF.

V usage is TRBV29-1 and J usage is TRBJ2-1; possibly TRBD2 for D (5 bases). Looked up from germline, CDR1 is SQVTM and CDR2 is ANQGSEA. The CDR3 is 11 residues long. Deletions cut 4 bases from V and 10 bases from J, with 11 bases between. This CDR3 reads CSVGFEREQFF. The CDR3 nucleotides are TGCAGCGTTGGGTTCGAGCGGGAGCAGTTCTTC.

V gene TRBV5-1 combines with J gene TRBJ2-2; 10 bases map to TRBD2. The V segment lost 2 bases and the J segment 6 bases; nucleotides outside the gene matches: 4. This CDR3 has 15 amino acids. Germline CDR1 SGHRS, CDR2 YFSETQ. CDR3 in amino acids: CASSFLAGASGELFF. In nucleotides, the CDR3 is TGCGCCAGCAGCTTTCTAGCGGGAGCGTCCGGGGAGCTGTTTTTT.

The V gene is TRBV6-1, the J gene TRBJ1-5, with 8 positions matching TRBD1. Trimming took 1 base from V and 7 from J; bases not matched to a gene: 15. The CDR3 extends over 18 amino acids. Germline CDR1 and CDR2: MNHNS and SASEGT. For the CDR3, the DNA is TGTGCCAGCAGTGAAGAACAGGACAGGGTCCTCGCAAGACAGCCCCAGCATTTT. It specifies CASSEEQDRVLARQPQHF.

The V call is TRBV7-8, the J call TRBJ2-3; possible D gene TRBD2, 6 bases. The ends were cut back, 1 base at V and 0 bases at J, with 11 bases in the middle. CDR1 is SGHVS and CDR2 is FQNEAQ in the germline V gene. The CDR3 runs 16 residues. The CDR3 DNA sequence: TGTGCCAGCAGCTTAGGGGTAGCGGCTAGCACAGATACGCAGTATTTT. Its translation is CASSLGVAASTDTQYF.

The chain links TRBV12-3 or TRBV12-4 to TRBJ1-2; TRBD1 might be the D (6 bases). V lost 5 bases and J lost 1, with 8 bases in between. The CDR3 contains 13 residues. Here the CDR3 reads CASSPDSNYGYTF. DNA for the CDR3: TGTGCCAGCAGTCCGGACAGTAACTATGGCTACACCTTC.

The rearrangement links TRBV29-1 to TRBJ2-3, with 7 bases that match TRBD1. Germline V gives CDR1 SQVTM, CDR2 ANQGSEA. The CDR3 length is 16 residues. Trimming took 1 base from V and 0 from J; bases not matched to a gene: 7. The CDR3 region has the DNA TGCAGCGTTGAAGGCGGGTCAGGGGGAAGCACAGATACGCAGTATTTT. Protein sequence: CSVEGGSGGSTDTQYF.

This clone was seen a handful of times. The chain couples TRBV30 to TRBJ2-5; D is uncertain. Trimming left V 2 bases short and J 2 bases short, with 6 bases between. The CDR3 is 12 amino acids. CDR1 GTSNPN and CDR2 SVGIG come from the germline V gene (reference sequence). CDR3 DNA sequence: TGTGCCTGGAGTCAGCAACAAGAGACCCAGTACTTC. This gives the protein CAWSQQQETQYF.

This clone was found once. The chain is built from TRBV28 and TRBJ2-3; perhaps TRBD1 as D (6 bases). The length of the CDR3 is 14 residues. The V gene's germline CDR1 is MDHEN and CDR2 SYDVKM. V was shortened by 8 bases and J by 2 bases, with 14 bases between the two germline ends. Here the CDR3 reads CASGVDSSTDTQYF. DNA for the CDR3: TGTGCCAGCGGAGTGGACAGTTCCACAGATACGCAGTATTTT.

In its sample, this clone was seen once. The chain is built from TRBV7-9 and TRBJ1-5, with D uncertain. The CDR3 contains 14 residues. V was clipped by 5 bases and J by 0 bases, with 8 bases between them. Germline CDR1 reads SEHNR; CDR2 reads FQNEAQ (reference sequence). For the CDR3, the DNA is TGTGCCAGCAGCCAATGGAGTAGCAATCAGCCCCAGCATTTT. It specifies CASSQWSSNQPQHF.

V is TRBV12-3 or TRBV12-4 and J is TRBJ2-5; D may be TRBD2 (5 bases). The CDR3 length is 13 residues. Trimming shortened V by 5 bases and J by 5 bases, and 12 bases separated the two germline ends. Here the CDR3 DNA reads TGTGCCAGCAGTCGGACTGTCGCGGAGACCCAGTACTTC. Its translation: CASSRTVAETQYF.